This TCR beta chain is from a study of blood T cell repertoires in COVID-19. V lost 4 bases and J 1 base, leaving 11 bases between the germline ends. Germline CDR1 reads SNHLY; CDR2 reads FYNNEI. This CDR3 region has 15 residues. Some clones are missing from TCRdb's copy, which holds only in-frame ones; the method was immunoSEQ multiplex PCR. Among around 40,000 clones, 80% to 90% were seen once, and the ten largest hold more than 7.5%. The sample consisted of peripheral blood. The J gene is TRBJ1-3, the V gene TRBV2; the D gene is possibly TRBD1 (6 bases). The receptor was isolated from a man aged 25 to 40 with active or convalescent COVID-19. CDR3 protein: CASSVQGQSGNTIYF. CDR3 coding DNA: TGTGCCAGCAGTGTACAGGGACAATCTGGAAACACCATATATTTT.